The 27 T cell receptor beta chains listed next were all sequenced from one sample in a study of T-cell memory formation after mild COVID-19. MiXCR, applied by TCRdb to the 5' RACE reads, yields one record per CDR3 protein. The table lists 400,000 to 500,000 distinct CDR3 sequences, 15% to 20% of them singletons. The source material was PBMCs or a T cell subset sorted from them (not recorded which). The receptors were sampled from a man aged 18-30 years who had mild COVID-19 (a few samples of this study predate the infection). Cell type and time point are not known.

This chain joins TRBV5-1 and TRBJ2-1; a weak D match, TRBD2 (7 bases). Germline V lookup: CDR1 SGHRS, CDR2 YFSETQ. V lost 5 bases and J 0 bases, leaving 12 bases between the germline ends. The CDR3 runs to 15 residues. The CDR3 DNA reads TGCGCCAGCAGTGCGGCGGGGGCCTCCTACAATGAGCAGTTCTTC. Protein product: CASSAAGASYNEQFF.

This clonotype was seen a few times. The CDR3 protein is CASILRWGETQYF. The CDR3 nucleotides are TGTGCCAGCATCCTCAGGTGGGGGGAGACCCAGTACTTC. The chain is built from TRBV12-3 or TRBV12-4 and TRBJ2-5; D possibly matches TRBD1 or TRBD2 (5 bases each). The CDR3 has 13 residues. Trimming shortened V by 7 bases and J by 5 bases, and 14 bases separated the two germline ends.

This clonotype appeared a few times. The CDR3 is CASSSGLHYEQYV. The DNA of the CDR3 is TGTGCCAGCAGCAGTGGTCTCCACTACGAGCAGTACGTC. The chain has TRBV5-6 and TRBJ2-7, with D uncertain. The V end lost 4 bases, the J end lost 3 bases, and 11 bases lay between the germline ends. The CDR3 contains 13 residues. Germline CDR1 reads SGHDT; CDR2 reads YYEEEE.

V gene TRBV6-2 or TRBV6-3 combines with J gene TRBJ2-6, with D uncertain. Looked up from germline, CDR1 is MNHEY and CDR2 is SVGEGT. The CDR3 runs 12 residues. V lost 8 bases to trimming and J lost 10 bases, with 12 bases between them. CDR3 protein: CASLSDGNVLTF. CDR3 in DNA: TGTGCCAGCCTTTCGGACGGAAACGTCCTGACTTTC.

This rearrangement joins TRBV5-1 to TRBJ2-3; D not resolved. The CDR3 runs 15 residues. Per the germline V gene, CDR1 is SGHRS and CDR2 is YFSETQ. Trimming shortened V by 0 bases and J by 6 bases, and 14 bases separated the two germline ends. This CDR3 is CASSLAGGVADTQYF. CDR3 sequence (DNA): TGCGCCAGCAGCTTGGCCGGTGGCGTGGCGGATACGCAGTATTTT. The full variable domain, in which reference TRBV5-1 and TRBJ2-3 provide the parts outside the CDR3, is KAGVTQTPRYLIKTRGQQVTLSCSPISGHRSVSWYQQTPGQGLQFLFEYFSETQRNKGNFPGRFSGRQFSNSRSEMNVSTLELGDSALYLCASSLAGGVADTQYFGPGTRLTVL.

This clonotype appeared a few times. This rearrangement joins TRBV27 to TRBJ1-5, with TRBD1 matching over 7 bases. The trim removed 7 bases at V and 4 bases at J, leaving 10 bases unmatched. Looked up from germline, CDR1 is MNHEY and CDR2 is SMNVEV (reference sequence). The CDR3 runs 15 residues. CDR3 sequence (DNA): TGTGCCAGCACCCGCAGTTCGGGACAGAATCAGCCCCAGCATTTT. It translates to CASTRSSGQNQPQHF.

This clonotype was seen a few times. For the CDR3, the DNA is TGTGCCAGCAGCTCCAACCCCAGACTAGCGGGGGGCAATGAGCAGTTCTTC. Its translation is CASSSNPRLAGGNEQFF. The V and J genes are TRBV7-9 and TRBJ2-1; 13 bases are shared with TRBD2. CDR1 and CDR2 (germline): SEHNR, FQNEAQ (reference sequence). The trim removed 4 bases at V and 6 bases at J, leaving 9 bases unmatched. The CDR3 has 17 amino acids.

The chain employs TRBV2 and TRBJ1-5; D gene uncertain. The germline CDR1 and CDR2 sequences are SNHLY and FYNNEI. The CDR3 consists of 13 residues. The V end was cut by 8 bases, the J end by 3 bases, with 11 bases between. The CDR3, as DNA: TGTGCCAGCGTTCCGCAGTACAATCAGCCCCAGCATTTT. This codes for CASVPQYNQPQHF.

This rearrangement joins TRBV29-1 to TRBJ1-1; 9 nucleotides line up with TRBD1. V was pared by 6 bases and J by 4 bases, with 6 bases of the junction left unmatched. There are 13 residues in the CDR3. Germline V gene sequence: CDR1 SQVTM, CDR2 ANQGSEA. The CDR3 sequence: CSVEKQGATEAFF. The CDR3, as DNA: TGCAGCGTCGAGAAACAGGGGGCCACTGAAGCTTTCTTT. The full variable domain, with the rest looked up from reference TRBV29-1 and TRBJ1-1, is SAVISQKPSRDICQRGTSLTIQCQVDSQVTMMFWYRQQPGQSLTLIATANQGSEATYESGFVIDKFPISRPNLTFSTLTVSNMSPEDSSIYLCSVEKQGATEAFFGQGTRLTVV.

This clonotype was seen a few times. The chain has TRBV18 and TRBJ2-1; 7 positions agree with TRBD1. This CDR3 comprises 17 residues. In germline, CDR1 is KGHSH, CDR2 LQKENI. V dropped 6 bases and J dropped 4; count of bases not matched to a gene: 15. The CDR3 region has the DNA TGTGCCAGCTCCCGACCCCTCCGCGGACAGGTTTACAATGAGCAGTTCTTC. Residues: CASSRPLRGQVYNEQFF.

The count of this clonotype is one. The V and J genes are TRBV7-2 and TRBJ2-3, with 14 bases matching TRBD2. This CDR3 contains 18 residues. CDR1 is SGHTA and CDR2 is FQGNSA in the germline V gene. V gave up 4 bases and J gave up 1 base; unmatched junction bases: 7. In DNA form, the CDR3 reads TGTGCCAGCAGCTCCGGGACTAGCGGGGGCCCGGGCACAGATACGCAGTATTTT. Protein sequence: CASSSGTSGGPGTDTQYF.

This clonotype was observed a handful of times. The chain links TRBV10-3 to TRBJ2-7, with D maybe TRBD2 (5 bases). There are 11 residues in the CDR3. V gave up 11 bases and J gave up 6 bases, with 14 bases separating them. Germline CDR1 is ENHRY and CDR2 is SYGVKD. The chain's CDR3 is CASGVGLEQYF. Written as DNA, the CDR3 is TGTGCCTCCGGGGTGGGTCTCGAGCAGTACTTC.

In DNA, the CDR3 is TGTGCCAGCAGCGAGGGGAGTGTTTCGAGTCAGCCCCAGCATTTT. Amino acids: CASSEGSVSSQPQHF. The V gene is TRBV9, the J gene TRBJ1-5, with a weak D call TRBD1 (5 bases). The CDR3 covers 15 residues. Germline CDR1 SGDLS, CDR2 YYNGEE. V lost 3 bases and J lost 6, with 16 bases in between.

This chain links TRBV7-9 with TRBJ1-4, with a possible D match to TRBD1 (5 bases). V was pared by 5 bases and J by 13 bases, with 8 bases between. This CDR3 is built from 10 residues. Germline-derived CDR1 and CDR2 are SEHNR and FQNEAQ (reference sequence). CDR3 sequence: CASSTRGLFF. The CDR3 DNA follows: TGTGCCAGCAGCACAAGGGGACTGTTTTTT.

V and J are TRBV20-1 and TRBJ2-3, with D tentatively TRBD1 (6 bases). In germline, CDR1 is DFQATT, CDR2 SNEGSKA (reference sequence). The CDR3 length is 12 residues. V lost 6 bases and J 2 bases, leaving 9 bases between the germline ends. CDR3 nucleotides: TGCAGTGCCGGACAGTACACAGATACGCAGTATTTT. Protein product: CSAGQYTDTQYF.

The rearrangement links TRBV5-6 to TRBJ2-5; TRBD1 agrees at 9 bases. The CDR3 has 15 amino acids. Per germline, CDR1 SGHDT and CDR2 YYEEEE. V shed 5 bases and J 2 bases; nucleotides not matched to a gene: 7. CDR3 in DNA: TGTGCCAGCAGTTCCAGGGACAGGGCGCAAGAGACCCAGTACTTC. Translated, it gives CASSSRDRAQETQYF.

CDR3 protein: CASSQGDRLNSPLHF. The CDR3 DNA sequence: TGTGCCAGCAGTCAAGGGGACCGATTAAATTCACCCCTCCACTTT. This chain uses TRBV12-3 or TRBV12-4 with TRBJ1-6, with D maybe TRBD1 (5 bases). The CDR3 is 15 residues long. V was pared by 5 bases and J by 7 bases, with 15 bases between.

This clonotype was observed at least ten times. Here the CDR3 reads CASSPPSTDTQYF. The CDR3 DNA reads TGTGCCAGCTCACCACCGAGCACAGATACGCAGTATTTT. V and J are TRBV18 and TRBJ2-3; D gene unclear. The ends were cut back, 0 bases at V and 0 bases at J, with 1 base in the middle. Germline V lookup: CDR1 KGHSH, CDR2 LQKENI. The CDR3 is 13 residues long. The variable domain in full, with the rest retrieved from reference TRBV18 and TRBJ2-3, is NAGVMQNPRHLVRRRGQEARLRCSPMKGHSHVYWYRQLPEEGLKFMVYLQKENIIDESGMPKERFSAEFPKEGPSILRIQQVVRGDSAAYFCASSPPSTDTQYFGPGTRLTVL.

This clonotype was seen many times. The chain combines TRBV5-1 with TRBJ2-1; D call uncertain. Germline lookup yields CDR1 SGHRS and CDR2 YFSETQ. V lost 0 bases, J lost 1 base, and 8 bases lay in between. The CDR3 length is 15 residues. The CDR3 sequence is CASSLGGPSYNEQFF. The CDR3 bases are TGCGCCAGCAGCTTGGGCGGACCATCCTACAATGAGCAGTTCTTC.

The CDR3 bases are TGTGCTAGTGGACCGTCGGGGGGGATTTATCAGCCCCAGCATTTT. It translates to CASGPSGGIYQPQHF. The chain employs TRBV12-5 and TRBJ1-5; TRBD1 is a possible D gene (5 bases). The CDR3 consists of 15 residues. Trimming took 6 bases from V and 5 from J, leaving 17 bases between them. Germline CDR1 is LGHNT and CDR2 is FRNRAP.

This sequence joins TRBV7-3 and TRBJ2-3, with D perhaps matching TRBD2 (6 bases). Looked up from germline, CDR1 is SGHTA and CDR2 is FQGTGA. The V and J ends lost 5 bases and 1 base respectively, with 13 bases between them. The CDR3 loop spans 15 amino acids. The CDR3 loop is CASSLNRGGTDTQYF. As DNA, the CDR3 is TGTGCCAGCAGCCTTAATCGCGGGGGCACAGATACGCAGTATTTT. Variable domain in full (rest from reference TRBV7-3 and TRBJ2-3): GAGVSQTPSNKVTEKGKYVELRCDPISGHTALYWYRQSLGQGPEFLIYFQGTGAADDSGLPNDRFFAVRPEGSVSTLKIQRTERGDSAVYLCASSLNRGGTDTQYFGPGTRLTVL.

This chain joins TRBV11-2 and TRBJ2-5; 8 nucleotides agree with TRBD1. V was pared by 5 bases and J by 5 bases, with 16 bases of the junction left unmatched. This CDR3 has 17 residues. The germline CDR1 and CDR2 sequences are SGHAT and FQNNGV. The CDR3 DNA is TGTGCCAGCAGCACCCGCTCCAGGACAGGGCCAACGGAGACCCAGTACTTC. This gives the protein CASSTRSRTGPTETQYF.

This chain uses TRBV2 with TRBJ1-6; the D gene is possibly TRBD1 (6 bases). V was cut by 6 bases and J by 4 bases, with 19 bases left in between. There are 17 residues in the CDR3. From germline, CDR1 is SNHLY and CDR2 FYNNEI. CDR3 nucleotides: TGTGCCAGCAGCCTCGAGGGGGGGGACGCGTATAATTCACCCCTCCACTTT. This gives the protein CASSLEGGDAYNSPLHF.

The V gene is TRBV12-3 or TRBV12-4, the J gene TRBJ2-7; unclear D gene. The V and J ends lost 6 bases and 1 base respectively, with 10 bases between them. The CDR3 runs to 13 residues. Here the CDR3 DNA reads TGTGCCAGCAGCCTGGACCAATCCTACGAGCAGTACGTC. Translated, it gives CASSLDQSYEQYV.

The sample holds a few counts of this clonotype. The V gene is TRBV6-5, the J gene TRBJ2-6; 7 bases fit TRBD1. With 5 bases clipped from V and 4 bases from J, the junction kept 8 bases outside the gene matches. Germline V gene data show CDR1 as MNHEY and CDR2 as SVGAGI. There are 16 residues in the CDR3. CDR3 in DNA: TGTGCCAGCAGTAGGAACAGGGGCGAGGGGGCCAACGTCCTGACTTTC. Protein: CASSRNRGEGANVLTF.

The chain has TRBV15 and TRBJ1-1; D perhaps matches TRBD1 (6 bases). V lost 7 bases, J lost 11 bases, and 17 bases lay in between. The CDR3 runs 12 residues. Germline CDR1 and CDR2: LNHNV and YYDKDF (reference sequence). The CDR3 sequence is CATTSGKGDAFF. CDR3 in DNA: TGTGCCACCACTTCAGGAAAGGGGGATGCTTTCTTT.

This sequence joins TRBV3-1 and TRBJ1-5; a possible D gene is TRBD1 (5 bases). V was trimmed by 4 bases and J by 6 bases, leaving 13 bases between them. The CDR3 contains 14 residues. The germline V gene encodes CDR1 LGHDT and CDR2 YNNKEL (reference sequence). The DNA for the CDR3 is TGTGCCAGCAGCCCCCTAAGGGGAGGTCAGCCCCAGCATTTT. Encoded protein: CASSPLRGGQPQHF.